This T cell receptor (beta chain) stems from a study of blood T cell repertoires in COVID-19. Background on the study: Samples representing acute and convalescent COVID-19 were sourced from the United States, Italy and Spain. Sources were T cells, B-cell-depleted T cells, or PBMCs; the material itself was cDNA or gDNA.

The assay was immunoSEQ multiplex PCR, and TCRdb's table has in-frame clones only and misses some. The data contain under 20,000 clones, approximately 93% of them seen just once; the ten biggest clones take up over 3.5%. Material for sequencing was peripheral blood. This sequence was found in a woman in her forties or fifties with active COVID-19.

As DNA, the CDR3 is TGTGCCAGCAGCTTCCGGACAGGGGGGAACACTGAAGCTTTCTTT. Protein product: CASSFRTGGNTEAFF. The J gene is TRBJ1-1, the V gene TRBV21-1; the table calls TRBD1, which could not be checked here. TRBV21-1 is listed as a pseudogene. This CDR3 is 15 amino acids long.